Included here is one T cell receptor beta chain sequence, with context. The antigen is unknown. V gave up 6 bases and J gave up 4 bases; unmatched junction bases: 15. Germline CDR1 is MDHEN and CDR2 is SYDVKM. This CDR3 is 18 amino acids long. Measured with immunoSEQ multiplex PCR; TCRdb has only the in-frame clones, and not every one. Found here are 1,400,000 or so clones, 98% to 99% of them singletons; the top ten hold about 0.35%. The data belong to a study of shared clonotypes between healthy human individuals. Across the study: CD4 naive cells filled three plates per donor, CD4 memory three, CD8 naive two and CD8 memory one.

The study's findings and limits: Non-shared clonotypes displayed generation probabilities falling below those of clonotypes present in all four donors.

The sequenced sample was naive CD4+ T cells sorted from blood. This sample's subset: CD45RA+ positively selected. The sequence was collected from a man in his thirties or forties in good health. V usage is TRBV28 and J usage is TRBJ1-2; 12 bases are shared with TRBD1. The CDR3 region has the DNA TGTGCCAGCAGCGTGGCGGGGACAGGGGGCGCCCGACTCTATGGCTACACCTTC. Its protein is CASSVAGTGGARLYGYTF.